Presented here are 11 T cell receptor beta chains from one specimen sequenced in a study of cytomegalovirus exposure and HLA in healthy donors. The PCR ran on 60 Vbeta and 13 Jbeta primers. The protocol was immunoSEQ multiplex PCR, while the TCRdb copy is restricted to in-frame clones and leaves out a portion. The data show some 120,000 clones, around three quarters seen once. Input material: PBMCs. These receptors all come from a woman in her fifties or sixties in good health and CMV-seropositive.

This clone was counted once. The chain's CDR3 is CASSQGAQGMRETQYF. CDR3 DNA: TGTGCCAGCAGCCAAGGTGCGCAGGGGATGCGGGAGACCCAGTACTTC. The rearrangement links TRBV14 to TRBJ2-5; D might be TRBD1 (6 bases). This CDR3 comprises 16 residues. Germline lookup yields CDR1 SGHDN and CDR2 FVKESK. Trimming left V 1 base short and J 5 bases short, with 17 bases between.

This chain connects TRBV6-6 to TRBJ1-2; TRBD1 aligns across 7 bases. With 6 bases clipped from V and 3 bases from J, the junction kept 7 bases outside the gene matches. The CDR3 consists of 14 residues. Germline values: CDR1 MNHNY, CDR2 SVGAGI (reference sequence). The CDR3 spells CASRRQGTYYGYTF. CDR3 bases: TGTGCCAGCAGAAGACAGGGCACTTACTATGGCTACACCTTC.

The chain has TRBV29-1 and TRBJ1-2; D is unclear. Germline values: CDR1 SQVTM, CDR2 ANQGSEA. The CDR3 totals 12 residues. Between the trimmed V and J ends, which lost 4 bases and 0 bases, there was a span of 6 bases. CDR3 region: CSVGGANYGYTF. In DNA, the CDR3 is TGCAGCGTTGGCGGCGCTAACTATGGCTACACCTTC.

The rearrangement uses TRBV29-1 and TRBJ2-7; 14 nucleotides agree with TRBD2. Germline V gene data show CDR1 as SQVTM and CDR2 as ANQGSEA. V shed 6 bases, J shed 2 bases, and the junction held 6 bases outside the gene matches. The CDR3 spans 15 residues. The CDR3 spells CSVTGTSGRPYEQYF. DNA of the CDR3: TGCAGCGTCACCGGGACTAGCGGGAGACCCTACGAGCAGTACTTC.

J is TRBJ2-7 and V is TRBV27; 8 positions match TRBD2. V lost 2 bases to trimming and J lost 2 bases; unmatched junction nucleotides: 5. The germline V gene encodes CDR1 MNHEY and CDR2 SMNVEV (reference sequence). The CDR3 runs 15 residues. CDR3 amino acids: CASSLRTGGTYEQYF. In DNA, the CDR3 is TGTGCCAGCAGTTTACGGACGGGAGGGACCTACGAGCAGTACTTC.

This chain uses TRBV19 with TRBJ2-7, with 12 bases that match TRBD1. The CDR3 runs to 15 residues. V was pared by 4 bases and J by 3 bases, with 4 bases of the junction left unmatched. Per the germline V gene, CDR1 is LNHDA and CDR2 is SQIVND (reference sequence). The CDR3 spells CASSTGTGGSYEQYF. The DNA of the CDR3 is TGTGCCAGTAGTACCGGGACAGGGGGCAGCTACGAGCAGTACTTC.

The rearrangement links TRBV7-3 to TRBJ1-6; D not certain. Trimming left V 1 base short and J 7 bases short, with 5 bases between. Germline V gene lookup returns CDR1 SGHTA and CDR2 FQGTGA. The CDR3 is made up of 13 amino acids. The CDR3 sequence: CASSLNPNSPLHF. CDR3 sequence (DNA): TGTGCCAGCAGCTTAAATCCGAATTCACCCCTCCACTTT.

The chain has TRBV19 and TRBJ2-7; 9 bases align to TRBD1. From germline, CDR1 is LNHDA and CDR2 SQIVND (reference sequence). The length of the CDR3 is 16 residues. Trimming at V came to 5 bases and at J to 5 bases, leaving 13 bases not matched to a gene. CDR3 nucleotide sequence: TGTGCCAGTAGTTCCAACCCGGGACAGGGAAGGGACGAGCAGTACTTC. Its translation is CASSSNPGQGRDEQYF.

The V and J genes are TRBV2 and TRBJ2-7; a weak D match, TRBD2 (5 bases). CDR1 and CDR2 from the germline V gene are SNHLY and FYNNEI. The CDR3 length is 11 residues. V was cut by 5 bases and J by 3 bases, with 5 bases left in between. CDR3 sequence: CASSRGYEQYF. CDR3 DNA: TGTGCCAGCAGTCGGGGCTACGAGCAGTACTTC. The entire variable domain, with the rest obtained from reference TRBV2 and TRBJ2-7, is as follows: EPEVTQTPSHQVTQMGQEVILRCVPISNHLYFYWYRQILGQKVEFLVSFYNNEISEKSEIFDDQFSVERPDGSNFTLKIRSTKLEDSAMYFCASSRGYEQYFGPGTRLTVT.

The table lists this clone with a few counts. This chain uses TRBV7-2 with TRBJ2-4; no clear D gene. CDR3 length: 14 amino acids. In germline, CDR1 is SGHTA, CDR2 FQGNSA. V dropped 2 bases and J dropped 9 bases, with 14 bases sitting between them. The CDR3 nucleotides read TGTGCCAGCAGCTTAAACGAGGTCGCGCGCATTCAGTACTTC. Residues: CASSLNEVARIQYF.

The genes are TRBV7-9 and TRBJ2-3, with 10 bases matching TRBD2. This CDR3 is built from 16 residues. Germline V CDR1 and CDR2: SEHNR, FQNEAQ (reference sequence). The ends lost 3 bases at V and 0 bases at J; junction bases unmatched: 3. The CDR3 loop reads CASSFTSGESTDTQYF. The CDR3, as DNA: TGTGCCAGCAGCTTTACTAGCGGGGAAAGCACAGATACGCAGTATTTT.